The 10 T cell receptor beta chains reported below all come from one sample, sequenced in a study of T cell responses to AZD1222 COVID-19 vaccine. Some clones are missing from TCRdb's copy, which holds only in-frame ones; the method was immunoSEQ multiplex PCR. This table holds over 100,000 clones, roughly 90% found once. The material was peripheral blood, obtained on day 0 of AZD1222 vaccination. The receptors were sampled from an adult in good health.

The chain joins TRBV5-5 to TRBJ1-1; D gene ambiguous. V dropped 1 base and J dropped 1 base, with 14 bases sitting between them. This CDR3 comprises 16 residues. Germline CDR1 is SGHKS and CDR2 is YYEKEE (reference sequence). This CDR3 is CASSLSVFNTNTEAFF. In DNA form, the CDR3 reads TGTGCCAGCAGCTTGTCGGTGTTTAATACGAACACTGAAGCTTTCTTT.

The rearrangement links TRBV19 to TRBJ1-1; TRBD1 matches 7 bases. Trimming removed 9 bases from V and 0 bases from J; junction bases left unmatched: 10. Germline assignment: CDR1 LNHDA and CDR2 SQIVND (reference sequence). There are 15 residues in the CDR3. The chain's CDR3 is CASRTGTVMNTEAFF. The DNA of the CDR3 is TGTGCCAGCAGAACCGGGACAGTCATGAACACTGAAGCTTTCTTT.

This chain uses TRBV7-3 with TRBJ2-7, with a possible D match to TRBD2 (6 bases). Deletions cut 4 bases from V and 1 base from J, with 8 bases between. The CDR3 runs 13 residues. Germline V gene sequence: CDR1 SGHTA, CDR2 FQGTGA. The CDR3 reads CASSSDYSYEQYF. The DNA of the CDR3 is TGTGCCAGCAGCTCGGACTATTCCTACGAGCAGTACTTC.

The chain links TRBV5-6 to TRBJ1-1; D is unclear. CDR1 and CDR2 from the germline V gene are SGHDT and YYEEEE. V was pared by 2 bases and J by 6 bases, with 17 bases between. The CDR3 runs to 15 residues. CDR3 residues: CASSFRTGWVSEAFF. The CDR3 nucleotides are TGTGCCAGCAGCTTCAGGACGGGCTGGGTTTCTGAAGCTTTCTTT.

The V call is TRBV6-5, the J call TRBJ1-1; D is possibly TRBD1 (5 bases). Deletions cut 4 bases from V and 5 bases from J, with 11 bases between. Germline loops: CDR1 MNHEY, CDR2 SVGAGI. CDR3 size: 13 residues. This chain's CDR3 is CASSSYGGTEAFF. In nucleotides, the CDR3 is TGTGCCAGCAGTTCCTATGGGGGGACTGAAGCTTTCTTT.

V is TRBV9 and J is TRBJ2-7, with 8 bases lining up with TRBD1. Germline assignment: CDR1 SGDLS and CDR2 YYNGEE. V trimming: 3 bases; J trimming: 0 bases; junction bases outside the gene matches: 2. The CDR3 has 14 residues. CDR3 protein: CASSAQGASYEQYF. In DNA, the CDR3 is TGTGCCAGCAGCGCTCAGGGGGCCTCCTACGAGCAGTACTTC.

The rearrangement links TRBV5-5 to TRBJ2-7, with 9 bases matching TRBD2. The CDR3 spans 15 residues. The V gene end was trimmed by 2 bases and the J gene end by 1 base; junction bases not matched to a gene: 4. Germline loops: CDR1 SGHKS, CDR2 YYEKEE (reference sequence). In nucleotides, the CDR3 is TGTGCCAGCAGCTTTGGTAGCGGGGGATCCTACGAGCAGTACTTC. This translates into CASSFGSGGSYEQYF.

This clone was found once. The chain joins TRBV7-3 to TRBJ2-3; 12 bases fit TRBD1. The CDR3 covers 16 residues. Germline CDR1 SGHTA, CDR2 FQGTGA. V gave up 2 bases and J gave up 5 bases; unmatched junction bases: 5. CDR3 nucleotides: TGTGCCAGCAGCTTAGGGACAGGGGGCGTCAGAGATACGCAGTATTTT. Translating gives CASSLGTGGVRDTQYF. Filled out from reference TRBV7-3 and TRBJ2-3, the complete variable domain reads GAGVSQTPSNKVTEKGKYVELRCDPISGHTALYWYRQSLGQGPEFLIYFQGTGAADDSGLPNDRFFAVRPEGSVSTLKIQRTERGDSAVYLCASSLGTGGVRDTQYFGPGTRLTVL.

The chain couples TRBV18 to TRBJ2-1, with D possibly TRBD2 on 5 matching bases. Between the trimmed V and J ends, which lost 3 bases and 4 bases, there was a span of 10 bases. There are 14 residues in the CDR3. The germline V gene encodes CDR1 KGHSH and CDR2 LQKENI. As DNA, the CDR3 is TGTGCCAGCTCACCCGGGAAAATATACAATGAGCAGTTCTTC. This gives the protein CASSPGKIYNEQFF.

This chain's CDR3 is CASSYNSAGTSYEQYF. DNA for the CDR3: TGTGCCAGCAGTTACAATTCCGCAGGGACCTCCTACGAGCAGTACTTC. The rearrangement uses TRBV6-5 and TRBJ2-7, with D possibly called TRBD1 or TRBD2 (5 bases each). CDR1 and CDR2 from the germline V gene are MNHEY and SVGAGI. The CDR3 loop spans 16 amino acids. Deletions cut 2 bases from V and 0 bases from J, with 14 bases between.